The 30 T cell receptor beta chains below all came from one sample that was sequenced in a study of blood T cell repertoires in COVID-19. Profiling relied on immunoSEQ multiplex PCR, and the TCRdb table lists in-frame clones only, not all of them. The profile shows 250,000 to 300,000 clones, more than 85% of them singletons. The sample taken for sequencing was PBMCs or T cells enriched from blood (not recorded which). The receptors originated from a man aged 40-50 years who had recovered from COVID-19.

The V and J genes are TRBV21-1 and TRBJ2-7; whether TRBD2, the table's D call, matches the DNA was not checked. TRBV21-1 is shown as a pseudogene. CDR3 size: 16 residues. CDR3 in amino acids: CASSKAPRAGGGEQYF. CDR3 nucleotides: TGTGCCAGCAGCAAAGCGCCGAGGGCGGGTGGAGGCGAGCAGTACTTC.

The chain combines TRBV6-1 with TRBJ2-7, with D unclear. The CDR3 totals 12 residues. The germline V and J ends were trimmed by 2 bases and 3 bases, with 5 bases remaining between them. Germline V lookup: CDR1 MNHNS, CDR2 SASEGT. The CDR3 DNA is TGTGCCAGCAGTGAACCAGGCTACGAGCAGTACTTC. Translated, it gives CASSEPGYEQYF.

V gene TRBV12-3 or TRBV12-4 combines with J gene TRBJ1-2; a weak D match, TRBD1 (5 bases). The CDR3 has 12 residues. Trimming pared 7 bases from V and 3 bases from J, leaving 9 bases between. CDR3 amino acids: CASTQGHYGYTF. Written as DNA, the CDR3 is TGTGCCAGCACTCAGGGCCACTATGGCTACACCTTC.

This chain uses TRBV11-2 with TRBJ1-5; the D gene is possibly TRBD1 (5 bases). The CDR3 sequence is 16 residues long. Germline CDR1 SGHAT, CDR2 FQNNGV. V dropped 2 bases and J dropped 1 base, with 12 bases sitting between them. As DNA, the CDR3 is TGTGCCAGCAGCTTATATGCGGGGGGAAGCAATCAGCCCCAGCATTTT. The encoded protein is CASSLYAGGSNQPQHF.

The chain links TRBV18 to TRBJ2-5, with unresolved D. The germline V and J ends were trimmed by 3 bases and 0 bases, with 8 bases remaining between them. This CDR3 has 14 amino acids. Germline V lookup: CDR1 KGHSH, CDR2 LQKENI. The CDR3 spells CASSPAGYQETQYF. In DNA, the CDR3 is TGTGCCAGCTCACCGGCAGGATACCAAGAGACCCAGTACTTC.

About this clone itself: The sample holds other DNA sequences that translate to the same CDR3. V and J are TRBV20-1 and TRBJ2-7, with 7 positions matching TRBD1. The germline gives CDR1 DFQATT, CDR2 SNEGSKA (reference sequence). Trimming removed 6 bases from V and 3 bases from J; junction bases left unmatched: 2. The CDR3 consists of 11 residues. The CDR3 is CSARDSYEQYF. The CDR3, as DNA: TGCAGTGCACGGGACAGCTACGAGCAGTACTTC.

The V and J genes are TRBV4-3 and TRBJ2-7; possibly TRBD1 for D (6 bases). This CDR3 comprises 14 residues. CDR1 and CDR2 (germline): LGHNA, YSLEER. The V end lost 1 base, the J end lost 5 bases, and 12 bases lay between the germline ends. The DNA for the CDR3 is TGCGCCAGCAGCCAAGGGACAGCCGACGACGAGCAGTACTTC. Its protein product is CASSQGTADDEQYF.

This clone was counted once. At the DNA level, this CDR3 is encoded by other sequences in the same sample as well. The genes are TRBV7-2 and TRBJ2-5; D remains ambiguous. This CDR3 has 13 amino acids. Trimming stripped 0 bases from V and 2 bases from J, with 4 bases between. CDR1 is SGHTA and CDR2 is FQGNSA in the germline V gene. The CDR3 DNA reads TGTGCCAGCAGCTTAGCAGCTCAAGAGACCCAGTACTTC. Protein: CASSLAAQETQYF.

This rearrangement joins TRBV10-3 to TRBJ2-7, with D perhaps matching TRBD2 (5 bases). There are 13 residues in the CDR3. Germline V gene sequence: CDR1 ENHRY, CDR2 SYGVKD. V was trimmed by 4 bases and J by 2 bases, leaving 9 bases between them. CDR3 protein: CAISGVGTYEQYF. As DNA, the CDR3 is TGTGCCATCAGTGGTGTCGGGACCTACGAGCAGTACTTC.

The rearrangement uses TRBV7-9 and TRBJ1-6; perhaps TRBD1 as D (5 bases). Germline CDR1 SEHNR, CDR2 FQNEAQ (reference sequence). Between the trimmed V and J ends, which lost 3 bases and 6 bases, there was a span of 12 bases. CDR3 length: 15 residues. CDR3 protein: CASSFGLTVNSPLHF. DNA of the CDR3: TGTGCCAGCAGCTTCGGTTTGACAGTTAATTCACCCCTCCACTTT. Variable domain in full (rest from reference TRBV7-9 and TRBJ1-6): DTGVSQNPRHKITKRGQNVTFRCDPISEHNRLYWYRQTLGQGPEFLTYFQNEAQLEKSRLLSDRFSAERPKGSFSTLEIQRTEQGDSAMYLCASSFGLTVNSPLHFGNGTRLTVT.

The rearrangement links TRBV30 to TRBJ1-6; D unclear. Germline CDR1 is GTSNPN and CDR2 is SVGIG (reference sequence). The CDR3 contains 15 residues. V gave up 2 bases and J gave up 8 bases, with 16 bases separating them. Here the CDR3 DNA reads TGTGCCTGGAGTCAAGGCGCCAGCGGTTATTCACCCCTCCACTTT. Protein sequence: CAWSQGASGYSPLHF.

The rearrangement uses TRBV11-2 and TRBJ2-7; TRBD2 matches 12 bases. The CDR3 spans 17 residues. V shed 2 bases and J 4 bases; nucleotides not matched to a gene: 9. Germline V gene sequence: CDR1 SGHAT, CDR2 FQNNGV. CDR3 in amino acids: CASSLSKLAGGGYEQYF. The DNA for the CDR3 is TGTGCCAGCAGCTTATCTAAACTAGCGGGAGGCGGGTACGAGCAGTACTTC.

This clone was picked up a small number of times. This rearrangement joins TRBV7-2 to TRBJ2-7; D might be TRBD2 (6 bases). Germline V CDR1 and CDR2: SGHTA, FQGNSA. V was trimmed by 1 base and J by 5 bases, leaving 12 bases between them. CDR3 length equals 14 residues. This CDR3 reads CASSLDGTLDEQYF. The CDR3 region has the DNA TGTGCCAGCAGCTTAGATGGGACTTTAGACGAGCAGTACTTC. The full variable domain, completed using reference TRBV7-2 and TRBJ2-7, is GAGVSQSPSNKVTEKGKDVELRCDPISGHTALYWYRQSLGQGLEFLIYFQGNSAPDKSGLPSDRFSAERTGGSVSTLTIQRTQQEDSAVYLCASSLDGTLDEQYFGPGTRLTVT.

The genes are TRBV7-2 and TRBJ1-1, with D tentatively TRBD1 (6 bases). Per the germline V gene, CDR1 is SGHTA and CDR2 is FQGNSA. V dropped 2 bases and J dropped 0 bases, with 10 bases sitting between them. The length of the CDR3 is 15 residues. The DNA of the CDR3 is TGTGCCAGCAGCTTACCGGGGGGCATGAACACTGAAGCTTTCTTT. It yields the protein CASSLPGGMNTEAFF.

V usage is TRBV5-1 and J usage is TRBJ2-1, with 7 bases fitting TRBD2. From germline, CDR1 is SGHRS and CDR2 YFSETQ. With 0 bases clipped from V and 8 bases from J, the junction kept 17 bases outside the gene matches. The CDR3 loop spans 18 amino acids. CDR3 nucleotides: TGCGCCAGCAGCTTGGAGGGTGTGGTGGCTAGCGGTGTGGATGAGCAGTTCTTC. Its protein product is CASSLEGVVASGVDEQFF. Based on the CDR3 plus reference TRBV5-1 and TRBJ2-1, the full variable domain is KAGVTQTPRYLIKTRGQQVTLSCSPISGHRSVSWYQQTPGQGLQFLFEYFSETQRNKGNFPGRFSGRQFSNSRSEMNVSTLELGDSALYLCASSLEGVVASGVDEQFFGPGTRLTVL.

This clone has more than one count but fewer than ten. The chain carries TRBV2 and TRBJ2-7; 7 bases fit TRBD1. The germline gives CDR1 SNHLY, CDR2 FYNNEI. V dropped 8 bases and J dropped 4; count of bases not matched to a gene: 8. CDR3 length equals 13 residues. This CDR3 reads CASETGNHYEQYF. The CDR3 nucleotides read TGTGCCAGCGAGACAGGGAACCATTACGAGCAGTACTTC.

This chain uses TRBV11-2 with TRBJ1-3, with D tentatively TRBD1 (5 bases). The CDR3 sequence is 15 residues long. Trimming took 1 base from V and 8 from J, leaving 15 bases between them. Germline CDR1 and CDR2: SGHAT and FQNNGV. The CDR3 DNA reads as TGTGCCAGCAGCTTAGGGGCAGGGTTAGCGGACACCATATATTTT. Protein sequence: CASSLGAGLADTIYF.

The chain links TRBV7-8 to TRBJ1-4; 7 bases agree with TRBD1. The CDR3 is made up of 13 amino acids. V trimming: 4 bases; J trimming: 14 bases; junction bases outside the gene matches: 10. The germline CDR1 and CDR2 sequences are SGHVS and FQNEAQ. The CDR3 protein is CASSSTGDLRLFF. DNA for the CDR3: TGTGCCAGCAGCTCTACAGGGGATCTAAGGCTGTTTTTT.

The rearrangement links TRBV27 to TRBJ2-2; 9 bases line up with TRBD1. This CDR3 spans 15 amino acids. Germline assignment: CDR1 MNHEY and CDR2 SMNVEV (reference sequence). V gave up 7 bases and J gave up 6 bases; unmatched junction bases: 9. The CDR3 loop is CASTPLDRGAGELFF. The CDR3 coding sequence is TGTGCCAGCACGCCTCTGGACAGGGGCGCCGGGGAGCTGTTTTTT.

The rearrangement links TRBV9 to TRBJ2-5, with 9 bases lining up with TRBD2. Germline assignment: CDR1 SGDLS and CDR2 YYNGEE. J lost 5 bases, V lost 0 bases, and 5 bases had no gene match. This CDR3 comprises 15 residues. The CDR3 sequence: CASSVGREGLETQYF. The CDR3 coding sequence is TGTGCCAGCAGCGTAGGGCGGGAGGGCCTGGAGACCCAGTACTTC.

This clone was picked up a small number of times. This chain links TRBV5-4 with TRBJ2-6; tentatively, D is TRBD1 (6 bases). Trimming cost V 5 bases and J 0 bases, with 12 bases left between them. This CDR3 spans 16 amino acids. Germline assignment: CDR1 SGHNT and CDR2 YYREEE (reference sequence). The CDR3 coding sequence is TGTGCCAGCAGTTTGACAGGCGTCTCTGGGGCCAACGTCCTGACTTTC. Protein sequence: CASSLTGVSGANVLTF.

This sequence joins TRBV9 and TRBJ2-7; 7 bases are shared with TRBD2. V shed 5 bases and J 0 bases; nucleotides not matched to a gene: 11. This CDR3 is built from 16 residues. Germline V gene lookup returns CDR1 SGDLS and CDR2 YYNGEE. The CDR3 is CASRTSGRETSYEQYF. The CDR3 coding sequence is TGTGCCAGCAGGACCAGCGGGCGGGAGACCTCCTACGAGCAGTACTTC.

This clone was counted between two and nine times. The chain recombines TRBV11-3 with TRBJ1-1; D might be TRBD1 (6 bases). Germline CDR1 and CDR2: SGHNT and YENEEA. Trimming cost V 5 bases and J 0 bases, with 13 bases left between them. There are 15 residues in the CDR3. The CDR3 nucleotides read TGTGCCAGCAGCGAGTTCGGACAGATGAACACTGAAGCTTTCTTT. Encoded protein: CASSEFGQMNTEAFF.

This clone has more than one count but fewer than ten. The rearrangement links TRBV5-8 to TRBJ2-5; TRBD1 matches 10 bases. V lost 2 bases, J lost 6 bases, and 10 bases stayed unmatched. From germline, CDR1 is SGHTS and CDR2 YDEGEE. The CDR3 runs 16 residues. The DNA for the CDR3 is TGTGCCAGCAGCTTCCCATTCTTGACAGGGGGCAAGACCCAGTACTTC. Its translation is CASSFPFLTGGKTQYF.

V gene TRBV6-5 combines with J gene TRBJ2-7; D possibly corresponds to TRBD1 (6 bases). The CDR3 is 14 amino acids. V gave up 4 bases and J gave up 5 bases, with 15 bases separating them. Germline V gene data show CDR1 as MNHEY and CDR2 as SVGAGI. In nucleotides, the CDR3 is TGTGCCAGCAGTTCTCCAGGGGTGCACCACGAGCAGTACTTC. It is translated as CASSSPGVHHEQYF.

The genes are TRBV25-1 and TRBJ2-1; 11 positions agree with TRBD2. Germline V CDR1 and CDR2: MGHDK, SYGVNS. The CDR3 consists of 12 residues. The CDR3 DNA sequence: TGTGGTAGCGGGGGGGCAAGCAATGAGCAGTTCTTC. This codes for CGSGGASNEQFF.

The CDR3 reads CASSVRGAQETQYF. The CDR3 nucleotides are TGTGCCAGCAGCGTACGAGGAGCTCAAGAGACCCAGTACTTC. This chain links TRBV9 with TRBJ2-5; D gene uncertain. Trimming pared 1 base from V and 2 bases from J, leaving 9 bases between. Germline lookup yields CDR1 SGDLS and CDR2 YYNGEE. The CDR3 contains 14 residues.

This clone was found a few times. The chain links TRBV9 to TRBJ2-1; 12 bases are shared with TRBD2. The J segment lost 4 bases and the V segment lost 0 bases, leaving 8 bases of the junction unmatched. The CDR3 is made up of 18 amino acids. In germline, CDR1 is SGDLS, CDR2 YYNGEE. CDR3 amino acids: CASSVEGTSGSPYNEQFF. The CDR3 DNA reads as TGTGCCAGCAGCGTAGAGGGGACTAGCGGGTCTCCGTACAATGAGCAGTTCTTC.

J is TRBJ2-2 and V is TRBV7-8; the match to TRBD2 covers 12 bases. The V segment lost 5 bases and the J segment 4 bases; nucleotides outside the gene matches: 8. The CDR3 loop spans 17 amino acids. Germline loops: CDR1 SGHVS, CDR2 FQNEAQ. The CDR3, as DNA: TGTGCCAGCAGCCGTCTAGCGGGGGGGCTTACCACCGGGGAGCTGTTTTTT. Protein sequence: CASSRLAGGLTTGELFF. Using reference TRBV7-8 and TRBJ2-2 for the parts outside the CDR3, the full variable domain is GAGVSQSPRYKVAKRGQDVALRCDPISGHVSLFWYQQALGQGPEFLTYFQNEAQLDKSGLPSDRFFAERPEGSVSTLKIQRTQQEDSAVYLCASSRLAGGLTTGELFFGEGSRLTVL.

The V gene is TRBV7-9, the J gene TRBJ2-2, with a weak D call TRBD2 (5 bases). This CDR3 is built from 14 residues. With 2 bases removed from V and 7 bases from J, the gap between germline ends came to 11 bases. Germline lookup yields CDR1 SEHNR and CDR2 FQNEAQ (reference sequence). In DNA form, the CDR3 reads TGTGCCAGCAGCTTAAGTCTTGGAGGCGGGGAGCTGTTTTTT. Amino acid sequence: CASSLSLGGGELFF. Variable domain in full (rest from reference TRBV7-9 and TRBJ2-2): DTGVSQNPRHKITKRGQNVTFRCDPISEHNRLYWYRQTLGQGPEFLTYFQNEAQLEKSRLLSDRFSAERPKGSFSTLEIQRTEQGDSAMYLCASSLSLGGGELFFGEGSRLTVL.